This TCR beta chain derives from a study of blood T cell repertoires in COVID-19. Clones were sequenced by immunoSEQ multiplex PCR, and TCRdb holds only the in-frame ones, with some missing. The table includes fewer than 350,000 clones, around 88% detected once. This CDR3 has 16 amino acids. Germline V CDR1 and CDR2: SGDLS, YYNGEE. V was clipped by 1 base and J by 4 bases, with 14 bases between them. Individuals drawn from under 30 US areas were roughly 18 to 95 years old. Sequenced: PBMCs or T cells enriched from blood (not recorded which). The sequence was obtained from a woman aged 40-49 years who had recovered from COVID-19. J is TRBJ2-2 and V is TRBV9, with D possibly matching TRBD2 (6 bases). Here the CDR3 reads CASSVRDGSFTGELFF. In nucleotides, the CDR3 is TGTGCCAGCAGCGTACGGGACGGGAGTTTCACCGGGGAGCTGTTTTTT.